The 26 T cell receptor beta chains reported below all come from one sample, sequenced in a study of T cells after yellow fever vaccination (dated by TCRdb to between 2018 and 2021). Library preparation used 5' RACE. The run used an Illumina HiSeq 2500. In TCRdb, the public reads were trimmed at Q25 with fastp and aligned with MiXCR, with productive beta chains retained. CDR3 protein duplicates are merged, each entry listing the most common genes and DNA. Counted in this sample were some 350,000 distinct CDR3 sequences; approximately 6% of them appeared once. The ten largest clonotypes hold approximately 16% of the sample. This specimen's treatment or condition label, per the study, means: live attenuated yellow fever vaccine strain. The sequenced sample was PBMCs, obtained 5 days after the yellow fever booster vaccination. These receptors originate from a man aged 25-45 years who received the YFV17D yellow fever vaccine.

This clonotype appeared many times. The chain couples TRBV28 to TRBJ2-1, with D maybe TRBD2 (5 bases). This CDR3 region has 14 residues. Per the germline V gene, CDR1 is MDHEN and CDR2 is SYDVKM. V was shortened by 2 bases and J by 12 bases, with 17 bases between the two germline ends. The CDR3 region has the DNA TGTGCCAGCAGTTTAGGGAGCGGTCAGAGTATGCAGTTCTTC. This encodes CASSLGSGQSMQFF.

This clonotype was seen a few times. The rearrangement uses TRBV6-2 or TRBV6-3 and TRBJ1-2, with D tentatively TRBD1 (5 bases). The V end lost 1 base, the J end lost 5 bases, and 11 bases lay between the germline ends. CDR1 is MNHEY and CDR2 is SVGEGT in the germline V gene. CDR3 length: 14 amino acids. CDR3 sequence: CASSYYSGGYGYTF. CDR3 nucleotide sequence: TGTGCCAGCAGTTACTACAGTGGGGGTTATGGCTACACCTTC.

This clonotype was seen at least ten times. The CDR3 reads CASSLVSGKAETQYF. The CDR3 DNA reads TGCGCCAGCAGCTTGGTCAGCGGGAAAGCCGAGACCCAGTACTTC. This chain joins TRBV5-1 and TRBJ2-5, with 7 nucleotides matching TRBD2. The V gene end was trimmed by 0 bases and the J gene end by 5 bases; junction bases not matched to a gene: 7. CDR1 is SGHRS, CDR2 YFSETQ, per germline. The CDR3 runs 15 residues.

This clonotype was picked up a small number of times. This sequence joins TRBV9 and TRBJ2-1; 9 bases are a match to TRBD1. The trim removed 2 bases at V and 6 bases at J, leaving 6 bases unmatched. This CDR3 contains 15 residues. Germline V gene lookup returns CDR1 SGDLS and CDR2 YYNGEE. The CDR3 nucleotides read TGTGCCAGCAGCGTCGGGGGACAGGGAGGCAATGAGCAGTTCTTC. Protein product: CASSVGGQGGNEQFF.

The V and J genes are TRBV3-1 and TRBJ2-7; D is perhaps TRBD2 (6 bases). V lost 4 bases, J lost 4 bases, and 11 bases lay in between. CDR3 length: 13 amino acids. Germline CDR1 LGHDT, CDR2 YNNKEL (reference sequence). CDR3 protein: CASSPMGRYEQYF. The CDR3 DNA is TGTGCCAGCAGCCCCATGGGGAGGTACGAGCAGTACTTC.

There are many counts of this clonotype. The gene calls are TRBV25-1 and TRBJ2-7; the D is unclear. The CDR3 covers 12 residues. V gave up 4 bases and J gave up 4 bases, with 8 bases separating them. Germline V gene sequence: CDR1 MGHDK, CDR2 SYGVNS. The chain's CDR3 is CASSVTAYEQYF. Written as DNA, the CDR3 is TGTGCCAGCAGTGTTACAGCTTACGAGCAGTACTTC.

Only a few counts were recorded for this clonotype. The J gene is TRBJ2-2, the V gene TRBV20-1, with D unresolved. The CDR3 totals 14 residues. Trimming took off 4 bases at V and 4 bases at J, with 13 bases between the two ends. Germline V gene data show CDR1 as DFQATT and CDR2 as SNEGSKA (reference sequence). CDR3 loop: CSAIPGWGTGELFF. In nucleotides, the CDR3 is TGCAGTGCTATCCCCGGGTGGGGCACCGGGGAGCTGTTTTTT.

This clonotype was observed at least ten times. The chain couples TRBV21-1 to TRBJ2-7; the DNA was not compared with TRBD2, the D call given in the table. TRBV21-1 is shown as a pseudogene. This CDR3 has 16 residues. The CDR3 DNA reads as TGTGCCAGCAGCAAAGGGCGCAGCGGGAGTATCTACGAGCAGTACTTC. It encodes CASSKGRSGSIYEQYF.

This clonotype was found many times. The CDR3 spells CASGKQGQDYEQYF. The CDR3 coding sequence is TGTGCCAGCGGGAAACAAGGACAGGACTACGAGCAGTACTTC. This rearrangement joins TRBV7-2 to TRBJ2-7; 7 bases map to TRBD1. The J segment lost 3 bases and the V segment lost 8 bases, leaving 10 bases of the junction unmatched. The CDR3 is made up of 14 amino acids. Germline lookup yields CDR1 SGHTA and CDR2 FQGNSA.

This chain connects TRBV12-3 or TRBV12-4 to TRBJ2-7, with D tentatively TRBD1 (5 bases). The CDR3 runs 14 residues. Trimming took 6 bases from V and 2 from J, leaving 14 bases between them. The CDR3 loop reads CASSLNRTPYEQYF. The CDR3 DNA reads TGTGCCAGCAGCCTGAACAGGACCCCCTACGAGCAGTACTTC.

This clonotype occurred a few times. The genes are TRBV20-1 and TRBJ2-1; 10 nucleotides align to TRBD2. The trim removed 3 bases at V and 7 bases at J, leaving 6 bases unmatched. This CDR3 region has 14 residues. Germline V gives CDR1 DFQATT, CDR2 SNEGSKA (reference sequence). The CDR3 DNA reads TGCAGTGCTAGCAGAACTAGCGGGAAGAATGAGCAGTTCTTC. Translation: CSASRTSGKNEQFF.

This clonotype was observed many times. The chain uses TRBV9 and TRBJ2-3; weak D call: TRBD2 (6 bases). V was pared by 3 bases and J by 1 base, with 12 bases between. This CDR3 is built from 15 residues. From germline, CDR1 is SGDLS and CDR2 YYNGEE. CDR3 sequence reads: CASSGRAGRTDTQYF. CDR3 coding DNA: TGTGCCAGCAGCGGGCGGGCGGGACGCACAGATACGCAGTATTTT.

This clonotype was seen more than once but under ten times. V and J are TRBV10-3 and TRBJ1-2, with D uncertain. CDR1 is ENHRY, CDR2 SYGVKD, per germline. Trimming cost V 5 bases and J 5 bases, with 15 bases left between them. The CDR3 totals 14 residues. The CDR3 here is CAISSTEVLYGYTF. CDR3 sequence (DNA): TGTGCCATCAGTTCGACGGAAGTCCTATATGGCTACACCTTC.

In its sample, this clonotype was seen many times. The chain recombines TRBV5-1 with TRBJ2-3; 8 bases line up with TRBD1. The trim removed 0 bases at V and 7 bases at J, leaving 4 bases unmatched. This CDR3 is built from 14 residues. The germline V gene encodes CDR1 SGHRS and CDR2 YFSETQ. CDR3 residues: CASSLGQGMNTQYF. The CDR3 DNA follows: TGCGCCAGCAGCTTGGGACAGGGGATGAATACGCAGTATTTT.

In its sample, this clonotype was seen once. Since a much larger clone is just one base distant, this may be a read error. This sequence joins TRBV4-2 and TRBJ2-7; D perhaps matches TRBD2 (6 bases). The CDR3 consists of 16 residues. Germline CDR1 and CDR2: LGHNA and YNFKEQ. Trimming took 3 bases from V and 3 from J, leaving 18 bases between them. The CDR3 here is CASSHRLTTGSYEQYF. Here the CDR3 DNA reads TGTGCCAGCAGCCACCGGCTGACTACCGGGAGCTACGAGCAGTACTTC.

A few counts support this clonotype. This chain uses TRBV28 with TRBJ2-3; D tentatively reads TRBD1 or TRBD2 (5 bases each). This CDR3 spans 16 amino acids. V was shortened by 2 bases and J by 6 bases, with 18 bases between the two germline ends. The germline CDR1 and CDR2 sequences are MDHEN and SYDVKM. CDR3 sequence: CASSLNGATLGDTQYF. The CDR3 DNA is TGTGCCAGCAGTTTAAACGGGGCTACGTTAGGTGATACGCAGTATTTT.

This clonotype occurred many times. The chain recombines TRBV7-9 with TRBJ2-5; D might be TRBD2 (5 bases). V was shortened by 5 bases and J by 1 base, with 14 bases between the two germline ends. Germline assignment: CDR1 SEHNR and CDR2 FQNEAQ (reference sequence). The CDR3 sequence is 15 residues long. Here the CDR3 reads CASSPFRRVQETQYF. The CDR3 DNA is TGTGCCAGCAGCCCTTTCAGGCGGGTCCAAGAGACCCAGTACTTC.

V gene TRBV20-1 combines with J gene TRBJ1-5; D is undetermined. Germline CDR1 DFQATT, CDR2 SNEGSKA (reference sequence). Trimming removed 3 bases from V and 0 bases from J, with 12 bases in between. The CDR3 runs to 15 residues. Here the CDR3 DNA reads TGCAGTGCTAGTAAAGCAGATTATAGCAATCAGCCCCAGCATTTT. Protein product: CSASKADYSNQPQHF.

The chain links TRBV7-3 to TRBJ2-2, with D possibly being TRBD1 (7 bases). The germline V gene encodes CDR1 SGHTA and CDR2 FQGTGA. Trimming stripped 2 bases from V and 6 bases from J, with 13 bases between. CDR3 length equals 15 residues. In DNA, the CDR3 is TGTGCCAGCAGCTTATTGCAGGGGGGAGCCGGGGAGCTGTTTTTT. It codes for CASSLLQGGAGELFF.

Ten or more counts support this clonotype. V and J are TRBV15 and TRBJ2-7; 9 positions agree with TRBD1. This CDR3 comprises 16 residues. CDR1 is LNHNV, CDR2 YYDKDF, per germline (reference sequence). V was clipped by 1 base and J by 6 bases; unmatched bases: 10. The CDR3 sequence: CATSRASPGQGTEQYF. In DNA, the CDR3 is TGTGCCACCAGCAGAGCCTCCCCGGGACAGGGTACCGAGCAGTACTTC.

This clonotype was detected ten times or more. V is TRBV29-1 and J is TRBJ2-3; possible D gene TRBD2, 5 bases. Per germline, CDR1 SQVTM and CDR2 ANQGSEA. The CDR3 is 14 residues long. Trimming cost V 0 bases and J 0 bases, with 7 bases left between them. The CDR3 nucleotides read TGCAGCGTTGAAGATGCGGGTAGCACAGATACGCAGTATTTT. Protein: CSVEDAGSTDTQYF.

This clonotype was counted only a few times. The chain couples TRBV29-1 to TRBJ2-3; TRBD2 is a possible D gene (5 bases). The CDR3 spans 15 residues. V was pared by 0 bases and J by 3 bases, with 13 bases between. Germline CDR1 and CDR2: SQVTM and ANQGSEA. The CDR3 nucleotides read TGCAGCGTTGAAGATCGGGAATCGGGGACAGATACGCAGTATTTT. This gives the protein CSVEDRESGTDTQYF.

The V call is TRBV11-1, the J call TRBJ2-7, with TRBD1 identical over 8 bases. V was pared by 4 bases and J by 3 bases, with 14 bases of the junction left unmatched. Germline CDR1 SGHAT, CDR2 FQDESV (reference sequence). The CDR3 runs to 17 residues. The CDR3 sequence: CASSSPTGTGNYYEQYF. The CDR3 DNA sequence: TGTGCCAGCAGCTCACCAACCGGGACAGGTAACTACTACGAGCAGTACTTC.

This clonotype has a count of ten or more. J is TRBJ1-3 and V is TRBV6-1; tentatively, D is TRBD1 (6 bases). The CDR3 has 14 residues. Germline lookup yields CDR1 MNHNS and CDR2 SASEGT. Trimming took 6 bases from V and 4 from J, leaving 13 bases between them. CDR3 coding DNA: TGTGCCAGCAGACCCGACAGGTCCGGAAACACCATATATTTT. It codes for CASRPDRSGNTIYF.

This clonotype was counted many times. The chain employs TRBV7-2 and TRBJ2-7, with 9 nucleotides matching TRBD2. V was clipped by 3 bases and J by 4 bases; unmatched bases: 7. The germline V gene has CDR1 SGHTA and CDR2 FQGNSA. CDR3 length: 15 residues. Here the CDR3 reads CASSFGVAGVYEQYF. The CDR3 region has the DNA TGTGCCAGCAGCTTCGGGGTAGCGGGAGTGTACGAGCAGTACTTC.

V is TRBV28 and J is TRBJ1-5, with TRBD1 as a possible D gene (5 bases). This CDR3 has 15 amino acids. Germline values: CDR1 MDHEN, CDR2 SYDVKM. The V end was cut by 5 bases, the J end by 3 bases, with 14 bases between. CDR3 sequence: CASSTRQLLNQPQHF. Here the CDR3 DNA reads TGTGCCAGCAGTACCCGACAGCTACTCAATCAGCCCCAGCATTTT.